The present T cell receptor beta chain was sequenced within a study of shared clonotypes between healthy human individuals. Deletions cut 2 bases from V and 4 bases from J, with 20 bases between. This CDR3 contains 17 residues. CDR1 and CDR2 from the germline V gene are MNHEY and SMNVEV (reference sequence). Notes on the study in general: Non-shared clonotypes showed lower generation probabilities than clonotypes common to all four donors. When naive CD4 clonotypes were compared across a few donors, about 4.8% were shared.

Note on this clone: As yet, its antigen is unknown.

Naive CD8 cells were CD45RO-negative, positively selected for CCR7, excluding terminally differentiated effector memory CD45RA+ cells. Participating donors were healthy, HIV-negative adults free of recent acute infections or vaccinations. Deep was the level used in running the assay. The repertoire was sequenced with immunoSEQ multiplex PCR; TCRdb's copy has only in-frame clones and lacks some. The table lists 2 million to 2.5 million clones, about 92% of them singletons, with about 1.8% in the top ten. This clonotype was obtained from a man aged 18 to 35 in good health. Some clones in this sample may be carry-over from other donors' samples. Sequenced input: naive CD8+ T cells from PBMCs. This chain links TRBV27 with TRBJ2-5; tentatively, D is TRBD2 (5 bases). CDR3 loop: CASSLPQRRTGGETQYF. The DNA of the CDR3 is TGTGCCAGCAGTTTACCACAGCGAAGGACTGGCGGAGAGACCCAGTACTTC.